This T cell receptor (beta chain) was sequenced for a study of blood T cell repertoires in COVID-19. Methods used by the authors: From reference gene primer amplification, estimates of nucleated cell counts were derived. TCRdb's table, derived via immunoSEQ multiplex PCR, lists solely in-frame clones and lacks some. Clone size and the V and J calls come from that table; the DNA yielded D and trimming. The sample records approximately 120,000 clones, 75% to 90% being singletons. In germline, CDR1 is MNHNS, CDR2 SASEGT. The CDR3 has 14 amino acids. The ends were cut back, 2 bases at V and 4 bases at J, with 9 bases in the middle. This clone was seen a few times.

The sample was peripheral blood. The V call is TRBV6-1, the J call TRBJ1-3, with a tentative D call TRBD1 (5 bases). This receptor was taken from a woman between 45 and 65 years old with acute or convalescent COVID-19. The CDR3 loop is CASSEPGLGNTIYF. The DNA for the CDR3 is TGTGCCAGCAGTGAACCAGGGCTAGGAAACACCATATATTTT.